The next 11 T cell receptor beta chains were all read from a single sample in a study of T-cell reconstitution after alpha-beta-depleted transplantation in children (dated by TCRdb to 2015 to 2016). What the treatment or condition label conveys for this sample: allogeneic hematopoietic cell transplantation with graft depleted of TCRalphabeta T cells and CD19 B cells. Library prep was done by PCR. Sequenced using an Illumina HiSeq 2500. TCR libraries were prepared with molecular barcoding, using unique molecular identifiers to normalize TCRbeta repertoire quantification. The public reads were quality trimmed at Q25 with fastp and then assembled into clones with MiXCR by TCRdb, keeping productive beta chains. For every CDR3 protein sequence, its rows merge into one entry that carries the most common genes and DNA. The sample profile shows around 80,000 distinct CDR3 sequences; roughly 20% of them were found once. The ten largest clones represent about 54% of the sample.

Sequencing was performed on PBMCs, mostly from graft donor cells, taken 360 days after TCRalphabeta/CD19-depleted stem cell transplant. These TCRs come from a male patient aged 2-10 years who had a stem cell transplant for acute lymphoblastic leukemia, so the T cells may come from the graft donor.

Notes on this clonotype: A read error may be the cause here, since a much bigger clone is one base away. J is TRBJ2-3 and V is TRBV12-3 or TRBV12-4; 7 bases align to TRBD1. CDR3 length: 15 residues. The CDR3 spells CASSHRGPSTDTRYF. In DNA, the CDR3 is TGTGCCAGCAGTCACAGGGGCCCCAGCACAGATACGCGGTATTTT.

The rearrangement links TRBV24-1 to TRBJ2-4; TRBD1 matches at 10 bases. This CDR3 is 17 amino acids long. The V gene's germline CDR1 is KGHDR and CDR2 SFDVKD. V trimming: 2 bases; J trimming: 3 bases; junction bases outside the gene matches: 6. The CDR3 DNA sequence: TGTGCCACCAGTGATTCGGGGACAGGGGTGGACAAAAACATTCAGTACTTC. This translates into CATSDSGTGVDKNIQYF.

J is TRBJ2-2 and V is TRBV19; TRBD1 might be the D (6 bases). Between the trimmed V and J ends, which lost 3 bases and 3 bases, there was a span of 17 bases. CDR1 and CDR2 (germline): LNHDA, SQIVND (reference sequence). This CDR3 is 17 amino acids long. This chain's CDR3 is CASSMLGTGKDTGELFF. The CDR3, as DNA: TGTGCCAGTAGTATGCTAGGCACAGGGAAGGACACCGGGGAGCTGTTTTTT. The full variable domain, with the rest looked up from reference TRBV19 and TRBJ2-2, is DGGITQSPKYLFRKEGQNVTLSCEQNLNHDAMYWYRQDPGQGLRLIYYSQIVNDFQKGDIAEGYSVSREKKESFPLTVTSAQKNPTAFYLCASSMLGTGKDTGELFFGEGSRLTVL.

V is TRBV6-5 and J is TRBJ1-2; 9 bases are shared with TRBD1. The trim removed 5 bases at V and 5 bases at J, leaving 12 bases unmatched. From germline, CDR1 is MNHEY and CDR2 SVGAGI. The CDR3 length is 16 residues. The CDR3 sequence is CASSNGGQGRHYGYTF. Written as DNA, the CDR3 is TGTGCCAGCAGTAACGGGGGACAGGGTCGGCATTATGGCTACACCTTC.

The chain employs TRBV6-5 and TRBJ1-4; D is perhaps TRBD1 (6 bases). Germline CDR1 MNHEY, CDR2 SVGAGI. The V and J ends lost 2 bases and 5 bases respectively, with 12 bases between them. The CDR3 loop spans 15 amino acids. This CDR3 reads CASSYTGGGNEKLFF. The CDR3 DNA reads TGTGCCAGCAGTTACACCGGGGGCGGAAATGAAAAACTGTTTTTT.

This clonotype occurred a few times. The gene calls are TRBV20-1 and TRBJ2-5; TRBD2 matches 13 bases. V dropped 3 bases and J dropped 3; count of bases not matched to a gene: 1. CDR1 and CDR2 (germline): DFQATT, SNEGSKA (reference sequence). This CDR3 contains 14 residues. This CDR3 is CSARTSGRKETQYF. Written as DNA, the CDR3 is TGCAGTGCTAGGACTAGCGGGAGGAAAGAGACCCAGTACTTC.

This clonotype showed up many times. The chain uses TRBV7-9 and TRBJ1-1; no clear D gene. CDR1 is SEHNR, CDR2 FQNEAQ, per germline (reference sequence). This CDR3 contains 16 residues. V lost 11 bases, J lost 0 bases, and 22 bases lay in between. The CDR3 DNA follows: TGTGCCGGAGGCGGGTCAGATCGAATATTGAACACTGAAGCTTTCTTT. Its protein product is CAGGGSDRILNTEAFF.

V is TRBV12-3 or TRBV12-4 and J is TRBJ2-1, with 9 bases identical to TRBD1. The V gene end was trimmed by 2 bases and the J gene end by 4 bases; junction bases not matched to a gene: 3. The CDR3 sequence is 15 residues long. The CDR3 loop reads CASSLHRGPYNEQFF. The CDR3 DNA sequence: TGTGCCAGCAGTTTACACAGGGGGCCTTACAATGAGCAGTTCTTC.

V gene TRBV5-1 combines with J gene TRBJ1-6; the D is unclear. The CDR3 has 15 amino acids. Germline CDR1 reads SGHRS; CDR2 reads YFSETQ. Trimming removed 2 bases from V and 7 bases from J, with 13 bases in between. The CDR3: CASSFLGRGNSPLHF. DNA for the CDR3: TGCGCCAGCAGCTTTCTGGGGAGAGGAAATTCACCCCTCCACTTT. Full variable domain (remainder filled in from reference TRBV5-1 and TRBJ1-6): KAGVTQTPRYLIKTRGQQVTLSCSPISGHRSVSWYQQTPGQGLQFLFEYFSETQRNKGNFPGRFSGRQFSNSRSEMNVSTLELGDSALYLCASSFLGRGNSPLHFGNGTRLTVT.

This clonotype has just a few counts. The rearrangement joins TRBV9 to TRBJ1-2; 7 bases map to TRBD1. V gave up 4 bases and J gave up 4 bases; unmatched junction bases: 7. CDR1 SGDLS and CDR2 YYNGEE come from the germline V gene. The CDR3 length is 14 residues. CDR3: CASSLGGAGYGYTF. DNA for the CDR3: TGTGCCAGCAGCCTAGGGGGCGCTGGCTATGGCTACACCTTC.

The chain employs TRBV10-3 and TRBJ2-3, with a weak D call TRBD1 (6 bases). Germline assignment: CDR1 ENHRY and CDR2 SYGVKD. V was clipped by 0 bases and J by 10 bases, with 11 bases between them. The CDR3 loop spans 13 amino acids. DNA of the CDR3: TGTGCCATCAGTGAGTCGCAGGGGAGAGCGCAGTATTTT. Translation gives CAISESQGRAQYF.